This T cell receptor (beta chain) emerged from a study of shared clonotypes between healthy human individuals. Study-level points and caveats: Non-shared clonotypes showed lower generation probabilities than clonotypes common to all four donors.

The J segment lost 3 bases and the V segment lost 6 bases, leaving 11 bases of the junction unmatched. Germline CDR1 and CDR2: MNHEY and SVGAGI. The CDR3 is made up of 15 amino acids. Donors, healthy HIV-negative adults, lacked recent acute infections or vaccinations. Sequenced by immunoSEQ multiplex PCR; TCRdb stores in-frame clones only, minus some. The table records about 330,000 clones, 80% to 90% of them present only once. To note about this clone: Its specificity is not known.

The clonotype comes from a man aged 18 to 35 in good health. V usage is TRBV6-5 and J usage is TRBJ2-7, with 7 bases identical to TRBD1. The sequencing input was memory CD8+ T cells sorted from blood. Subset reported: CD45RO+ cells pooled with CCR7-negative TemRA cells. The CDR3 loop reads CASSPGQETSYEQYF. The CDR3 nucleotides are TGTGCCAGCAGCCCCGGACAGGAAACGAGCTACGAGCAGTACTTC.